This TCR beta chain was retrieved from a study of T cells after yellow fever vaccination. Whole-study context: Fractions containing few cells were prepared with SMART-Seq v4 Ultra Low Input.

UMIs and a universal primer site were added when TCR cDNA was made by 5'RACE template switching. TCRdb processed the 5' RACE reads anew with MiXCR; each CDR3 protein has one entry. The top ten clones hold under 15% of a sample with about 630,000 distinct CDR3 sequences, 9% to 15% of them seen once. The V and J ends lost 7 bases and 0 bases respectively, with 12 bases between them. The CDR3 loop spans 16 amino acids. Germline lookup yields CDR1 KGHDR and CDR2 SFDVKD. Study findings and constraints: Highly abundant clonotypes carried over from the bulk population could end up in FACS-sorted repertoires as contaminants.

As to this clonotype: Its antigen remains unknown.

The source is a man younger than 40 who received the YFV17D yellow fever vaccine. The input for sequencing was PBMCs, taken on the day of the yellow fever booster vaccination. J is TRBJ2-6 and V is TRBV24-1; unclear D gene. The CDR3 here is CATRLQQCSGANVLTF. The CDR3 nucleotides are TGTGCCACCAGATTACAGCAATGCTCTGGGGCCAACGTCCTGACTTTC.